The clone carrying this TCR beta chain appeared a single time. Its cognate antigen is unknown. This sample stems from a study of Tregs in tolerant kidney transplant recipients. Notes on the study in general: This study did not directly address biological reproducibility. Activated donor B cell expansion appeared to reveal the most relevant donor-specific TCRbeta repertoire. Findings come from small patient numbers and require larger validation.

Unstimulated regulatory T cells (CD4+CD25+CD127-), CD4+CD25- non-regulatory cells, CD4 and CD8 cells were FACS-sorted from thawed PBMCs. V lost 0 bases, J lost 5 bases, and 14 bases lay in between. Looked up from germline, CDR1 is SGHDT and CDR2 is YYEEEE. CDR3 length equals 15 residues. Assay used: immunoSEQ multiplex PCR; TCRdb lists only in-frame clones, some missing. The repertoire holds more than 95,000 clones, 92% seen once, with roughly 0.63% in the top ten. The sequence came from a human donor in good health. The chain links TRBV5-6 to TRBJ2-5, with D possibly being TRBD1 or TRBD2 (6 bases each). The sequencing input was CD4+ T cells from blood. The chain's CDR3 is CASSLVRGRVETQYF. DNA of the CDR3: TGTGCCAGCAGCTTGGTACGGGGGCGGGTGGAGACCCAGTACTTC.